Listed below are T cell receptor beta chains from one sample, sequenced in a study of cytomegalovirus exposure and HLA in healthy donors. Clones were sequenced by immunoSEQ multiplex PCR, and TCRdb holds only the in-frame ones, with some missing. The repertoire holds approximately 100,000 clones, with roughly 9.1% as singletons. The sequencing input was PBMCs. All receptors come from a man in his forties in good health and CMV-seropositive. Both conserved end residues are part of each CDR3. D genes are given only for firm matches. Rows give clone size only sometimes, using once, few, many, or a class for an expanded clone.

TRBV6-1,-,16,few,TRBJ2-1,CASSEVRGSLRDEQFF,TGTGCCAGCAGTGAAGTTAGAGGATCCCTGAGGGATGAGCAGTTCTTC
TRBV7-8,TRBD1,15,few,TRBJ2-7,CASSSTGTGGYEQYF,TGTGCCAGCAGCTCGACCGGGACAGGGGGCTACGAGCAGTACTTC
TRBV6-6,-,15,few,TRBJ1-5,CASSYNRGGHQPQHF,TGTGCCAGCAGTTACAATCGGGGAGGGCATCAGCCCCAGCATTTT
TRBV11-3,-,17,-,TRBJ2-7,CASSPLGGDSYSYEQYF,TGTGCCAGCAGCCCCCTAGGTGGGGACTCCTACTCCTACGAGCAGTACTTC
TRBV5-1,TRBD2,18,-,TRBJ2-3,CASSKGREPSTSTDTQYF,TGCGCCAGCAGCAAGGGGCGGGAGCCCTCCACTAGCACAGATACGCAGTATTTT
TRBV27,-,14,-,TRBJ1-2,CASSFAGINYGYTF,TGTGCCAGCAGTTTCGCAGGGATTAACTATGGCTACACCTTC
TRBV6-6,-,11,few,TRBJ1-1,CASIMNTEAFF,TGTGCCAGCATCATGAACACTGAAGCTTTCTTT
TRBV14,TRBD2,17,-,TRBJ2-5,CASSQVYSGRAEETQYF,TGTGCCAGCAGCCAAGTGTACAGCGGGAGGGCCGAAGAGACCCAGTACTTC
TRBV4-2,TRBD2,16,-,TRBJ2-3,CASSQEGRGGTDTQYF,TGTGCCAGCAGCCAAGAAGGGCGGGGAGGGACAGATACGCAGTATTTT
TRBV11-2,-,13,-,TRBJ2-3,CASSFSGTDTQYF,TGTGCCAGCAGCTTCTCTGGCACAGATACGCAGTATTTT
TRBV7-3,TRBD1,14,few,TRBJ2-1,CASSPPDRGNEQFF,TGTGCCAGCAGCCCCCCGGACAGGGGCAATGAGCAGTTCTTC
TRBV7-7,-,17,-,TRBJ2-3,CASSSGLAPFSTDTQYF,TGTGCTAGCAGCTCCGGGCTAGCGCCTTTTAGTACAGATACGCAGTATTTT
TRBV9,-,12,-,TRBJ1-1,CASSARDTEAFF,TGTGCCAGCAGCGCCAGGGACACTGAAGCTTTCTTT
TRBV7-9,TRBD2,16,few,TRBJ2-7,CASSQTTSGSTYEQYF,TGTGCCAGCAGCCAGACGACTAGCGGGAGCACTTACGAGCAGTACTTC
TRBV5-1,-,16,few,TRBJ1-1,CASSLAGDRVVTEAFF,TGCGCCAGCAGCTTGGCGGGGGACCGGGTCGTCACTGAAGCTTTCTTT
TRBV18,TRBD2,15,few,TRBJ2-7,CASSIGTSASYEQYF,TGTGCCAGCTCAATTGGGACTAGCGCCTCCTACGAGCAGTACTTC
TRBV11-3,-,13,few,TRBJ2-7,CASSGSASYEQYF,TGTGCCAGCTCGGGATCTGCCTCGTACGAGCAGTACTTC
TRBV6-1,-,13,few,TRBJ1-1,CASIPTGNTEAFF,TGTGCCAGCATTCCGACAGGGAACACTGAAGCTTTCTTT
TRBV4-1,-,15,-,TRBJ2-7,CASSLRAETGYEQYF,TGCGCCAGCAGCCTAAGGGCTGAGACAGGCTACGAGCAGTACTTC
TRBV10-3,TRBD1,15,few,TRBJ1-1,CAISESNRGLSEAFF,TGTGCCATCAGTGAGTCGAACAGGGGGCTAAGTGAAGCTTTCTTT
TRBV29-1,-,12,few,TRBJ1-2,CSGLRPNYGYTF,TGCAGTGGGCTTCGCCCCAACTATGGCTACACCTTC
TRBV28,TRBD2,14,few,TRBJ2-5,CASSQLAGFETQYF,TGTGCCAGCAGTCAACTAGCGGGGTTTGAGACCCAGTACTTC
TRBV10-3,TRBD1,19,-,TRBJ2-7,CAIRARTGPMGPNSYEQYF,TGTGCCATCAGGGCACGGACAGGCCCCATGGGTCCCAATTCCTACGAGCAGTACTTC
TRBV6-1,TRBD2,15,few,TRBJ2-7,CASSEGTSGSYEQYF,TGTGCCAGCAGTGAAGGGACTAGCGGCTCCTACGAGCAGTACTTC
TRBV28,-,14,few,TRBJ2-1,CASSYGPLGGEQFF,TGTGCCAGCAGCTACGGGCCGTTGGGGGGTGAGCAGTTCTTC
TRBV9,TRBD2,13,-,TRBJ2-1,CASSVGGGHEQFF,TGTGCCAGCAGCGTAGGGGGAGGGCATGAGCAGTTCTTC
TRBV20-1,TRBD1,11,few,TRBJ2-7,CSATGGYEQYF,TGCAGTGCTACAGGGGGCTACGAGCAGTACTTC
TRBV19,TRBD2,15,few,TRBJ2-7,CASKPGGTPSYEQYF,TGTGCCAGTAAGCCGGGGGGGACCCCGTCCTACGAGCAGTACTTC
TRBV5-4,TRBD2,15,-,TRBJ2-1,CASSRITSGYNEQFF,TGTGCCAGCAGCCGTATAACTAGCGGATACAATGAGCAGTTCTTC
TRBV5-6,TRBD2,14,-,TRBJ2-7,CASSPGTSGIEQYF,TGTGCCAGCAGCCCGGGGACTAGCGGGATCGAGCAGTACTTC
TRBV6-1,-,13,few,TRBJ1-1,CASSVAGRDQAFF,TGTGCCAGCAGCGTCGCGGGGAGGGATCAAGCTTTCTTT
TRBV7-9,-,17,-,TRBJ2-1,CASSWNKAGVGGDEQFF,TGTGCCAGCAGCTGGAATAAGGCGGGAGTGGGGGGCGATGAGCAGTTCTTC
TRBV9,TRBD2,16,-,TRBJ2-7,CASSVDSTSGSYEQYF,TGTGCCAGCAGCGTAGACTCGACTAGCGGGAGCTACGAGCAGTACTTC
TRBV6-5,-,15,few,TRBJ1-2,CASSYPRNGIYGYTF,TGTGCCAGCAGTTACCCCAGGAACGGGATCTATGGCTACACCTTC
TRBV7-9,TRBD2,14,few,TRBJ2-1,CASSSTNSGGEQFF,TGTGCCAGCAGCTCTACTAATAGCGGGGGTGAGCAGTTCTTC
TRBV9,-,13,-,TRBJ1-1,CASSVAPNTEAFF,TGTGCCAGCAGCGTAGCTCCGAACACTGAAGCTTTCTTT
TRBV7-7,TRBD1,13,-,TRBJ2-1,CASSQDRVNEQFF,TGTGCTAGCAGCCAAGACAGGGTGAATGAGCAGTTCTTC
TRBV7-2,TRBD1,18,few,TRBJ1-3,CASSPNRLGTGSGNTIYF,TGTGCCAGCAGCCCCAATAGACTCGGGACAGGCTCTGGAAACACCATATATTTT
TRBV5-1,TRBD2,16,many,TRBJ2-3,CASSRTSGSLGDTQYF,TGCGCCAGCAGCCGGACTAGCGGGAGCCTTGGAGATACGCAGTATTTT
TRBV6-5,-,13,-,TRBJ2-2,CASNPSSTGELFF,TGTGCCAGCAATCCCTCCTCCACCGGGGAGCTGTTTTTT
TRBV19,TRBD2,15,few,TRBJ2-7,CASSIAQREGYEQYF,TGTGCCAGTAGTATAGCCCAGCGGGAGGGCTACGAGCAGTACTTC
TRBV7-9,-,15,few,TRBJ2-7,CASSLGDSQTYEQYF,TGTGCCAGCAGCTTAGGAGACAGCCAAACCTACGAGCAGTACTTC
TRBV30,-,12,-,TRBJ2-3,CAWSLDTDTQYF,TGTGCCTGGAGTCTAGACACAGATACGCAGTATTTT
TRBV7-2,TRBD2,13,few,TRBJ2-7,CASSFSGGREQYF,TGTGCCAGCAGTTTTAGCGGGGGAAGGGAGCAGTACTTC
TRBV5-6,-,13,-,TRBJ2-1,CASSVGQGNEQFF,TGTGCCAGCAGCGTCGGGCAGGGCAATGAGCAGTTCTTC
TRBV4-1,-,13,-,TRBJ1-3,CASSQDEGNTIYF,TGCGCCAGCAGCCAAGATGAGGGAAACACCATATATTTT
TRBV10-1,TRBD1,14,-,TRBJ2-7,CASSESRGRYEQYF,TGCGCCAGCAGTGAGTCGAGGGGGCGTTACGAGCAGTACTTC
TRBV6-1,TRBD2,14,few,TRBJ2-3,CASSTSGITDTQYF,TGTGCCAGCAGCACAAGCGGGATTACAGATACGCAGTATTTT
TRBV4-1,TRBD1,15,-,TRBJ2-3,CASSLRDRGTDTQYF,TGCGCCAGCAGTCTCCGGGACAGGGGAACAGATACGCAGTATTTT
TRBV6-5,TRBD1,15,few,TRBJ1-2,CASSYSDRELGGYTF,TGTGCCAGCAGTTACTCCGACAGGGAACTGGGGGGCTACACCTTC
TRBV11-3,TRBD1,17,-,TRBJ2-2,CASSSPGTGALTGELFF,TGTGCCAGCAGTTCCCCCGGGACAGGGGCTCTCACCGGGGAGCTGTTTTTT
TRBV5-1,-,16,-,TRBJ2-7,CASSSAGNNYVVEQYF,TGCGCCAGCAGCTCGGCGGGAAATAACTACGTCGTGGAGCAGTACTTC